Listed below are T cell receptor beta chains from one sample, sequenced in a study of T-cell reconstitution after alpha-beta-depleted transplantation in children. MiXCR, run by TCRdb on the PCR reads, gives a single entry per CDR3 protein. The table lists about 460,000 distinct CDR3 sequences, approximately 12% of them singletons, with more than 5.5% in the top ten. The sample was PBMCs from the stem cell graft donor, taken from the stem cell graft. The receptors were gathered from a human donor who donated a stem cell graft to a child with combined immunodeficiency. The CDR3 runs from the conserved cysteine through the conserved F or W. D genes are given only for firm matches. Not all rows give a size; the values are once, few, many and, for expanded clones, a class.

cdr3_aa: CSASGIYTYEQYF
cdr3_nt: TGCAGTGCTTCCGGGATCTACACCTACGAGCAGTACTTC
j_call: TRBJ2-7
clone_size: many
v_call: TRBV20-1
d_call: NA

cdr3_aa: CSADGASGGVLKDTQYF
cdr3_nt: TGCAGTGCTGACGGGGCTAGCGGGGGGGTTTTGAAAGATACGCAGTATTTT
j_call: TRBJ2-3
clone_size: NA
v_call: TRBV20-1
d_call: TRBD2

cdr3_aa: CSAVTSGYEQYF
cdr3_nt: TGCAGTGCTGTAACTAGCGGATACGAGCAGTACTTC
j_call: TRBJ2-7
clone_size: NA
v_call: TRBV20-1
d_call: TRBD2

cdr3_aa: CASSLSPHSYEQYF
cdr3_nt: TGTGCCAGCAGTTTATCCCCGCACTCCTACGAGCAGTACTTC
j_call: TRBJ2-7
clone_size: NA
v_call: TRBV12-3/TRBV12-4
d_call: NA

cdr3_aa: CSVEDGRDRPYEQYF
cdr3_nt: TGCAGCGTTGAAGATGGTAGGGACCGCCCCTACGAGCAGTACTTC
j_call: TRBJ2-7
clone_size: few
v_call: TRBV29-1
d_call: NA

cdr3_aa: CASSVGGTANNEQFF
cdr3_nt: TGTGCCAGCAGCGTAGGCGGGACAGCTAACAATGAGCAGTTCTTC
j_call: TRBJ2-1
clone_size: NA
v_call: TRBV9
d_call: NA

cdr3_aa: CASSPLRGQAGELFF
cdr3_nt: TGTGCCAGCAGTCCCCTCAGGGGGCAGGCCGGGGAGCTGTTTTTT
j_call: TRBJ2-2
clone_size: NA
v_call: TRBV12-3/TRBV12-4
d_call: TRBD1

cdr3_aa: CRAWGGNTEAFF
cdr3_nt: TGCAGGGCGTGGGGCGGTAACACTGAAGCTTTCTTT
j_call: TRBJ1-1
clone_size: NA
v_call: TRBV29-1
d_call: NA

cdr3_aa: CASSERGLAGGIETQYF
cdr3_nt: TGTGCCAGCAGTGAAAGGGGACTAGCGGGGGGCATAGAGACCCAGTACTTC
j_call: TRBJ2-5
clone_size: few
v_call: TRBV2
d_call: TRBD2

cdr3_aa: CASSLIPGNLYEQYF
cdr3_nt: TGTGCCAGCAGCTTAATTCCTGGGAACCTCTACGAGCAGTACTTC
j_call: TRBJ2-7
clone_size: few
v_call: TRBV5-5
d_call: NA

cdr3_aa: CASSQAQNYGYTF
cdr3_nt: TGTGCCAGCAGTCAGGCGCAAAACTATGGCTACACCTTC
j_call: TRBJ1-2
clone_size: few
v_call: TRBV12-3/TRBV12-4
d_call: NA

cdr3_aa: CASSQELGLVTEQYF
cdr3_nt: TGCGCCAGCAGCCAAGAACTGGGACTAGTCACCGAGCAGTACTTC
j_call: TRBJ2-7
clone_size: many
v_call: TRBV4-1
d_call: TRBD2

cdr3_aa: CASSSSYNSPLHF
cdr3_nt: TGTGCCAGCAGTAGCTCCTATAATTCACCCCTCCACTTT
j_call: TRBJ1-6
clone_size: many
v_call: TRBV12-3/TRBV12-4
d_call: NA

cdr3_aa: CASGRNTGAQNTEAFF
cdr3_nt: TGTGCCAGTGGGAGAAATACAGGGGCACAGAACACTGAAGCTTTCTTT
j_call: TRBJ1-1
clone_size: NA
v_call: TRBV27
d_call: TRBD1

cdr3_aa: CSVSGSSYNEQFF
cdr3_nt: TGCAGCGTGTCGGGGAGTTCCTACAATGAGCAGTTCTTC
j_call: TRBJ2-1
clone_size: many
v_call: TRBV29-1
d_call: NA

cdr3_aa: CASSQGHTQYF
cdr3_nt: TGTGCCAGCAGCCAAGGCCATACGCAGTATTTT
j_call: TRBJ2-3
clone_size: NA
v_call: TRBV14
d_call: NA

cdr3_aa: CCASPGTGYRRSDGNTIYF
cdr3_nt: TGCTGTGCTAGTCCCGGGACAGGGTATCGGAGGTCGGATGGAAACACCATATATTTT
j_call: TRBJ1-3
clone_size: few
v_call: TRBV20-1
d_call: TRBD1

cdr3_aa: CASSLEQGSHSPLHF
cdr3_nt: TGCGCCAGCAGCTTGGAACAGGGGTCCCATTCACCCCTCCACTTT
j_call: TRBJ1-6
clone_size: NA
v_call: TRBV5-1
d_call: TRBD1

cdr3_aa: CAWSGGKRYEQYF
cdr3_nt: TGTGCCTGGAGTGGGGGGAAGCGCTACGAGCAGTACTTC
j_call: TRBJ2-7
clone_size: NA
v_call: TRBV30
d_call: NA

cdr3_aa: CASTPDNSYEQYF
cdr3_nt: TGCGCCAGCACCCCCGACAACTCCTACGAGCAGTACTTC
j_call: TRBJ2-7
clone_size: many
v_call: TRBV5-1
d_call: NA

cdr3_aa: CSAGRTSVYEQYF
cdr3_nt: TGCAGTGCTGGCCGCACTAGCGTCTACGAGCAGTACTTC
j_call: TRBJ2-7
clone_size: few
v_call: TRBV20-1
d_call: TRBD2

cdr3_aa: CAISGQGSNTGELFF
cdr3_nt: TGTGCCATCAGCGGACAGGGATCGAACACCGGGGAGCTGTTTTTT
j_call: TRBJ2-2
clone_size: few
v_call: TRBV10-3
d_call: TRBD1

cdr3_aa: CASSVSSREKLFF
cdr3_nt: TGTGCCAGCAGTGTCTCATCGAGGGAAAAACTGTTTTTT
j_call: TRBJ1-4
clone_size: NA
v_call: TRBV12-3/TRBV12-4
d_call: NA

cdr3_aa: CSARGRLAGTDTQYF
cdr3_nt: TGCAGTGCTAGAGGGCGGCTGGCGGGCACAGATACGCAGTATTTT
j_call: TRBJ2-3
clone_size: NA
v_call: TRBV20-1
d_call: NA

cdr3_aa: CASRGWGVGQGYTDTQYF
cdr3_nt: TGTGCCAGCAGGGGATGGGGCGTGGGACAGGGATACACAGATACGCAGTATTTT
j_call: TRBJ2-3
clone_size: NA
v_call: TRBV12-3/TRBV12-4
d_call: TRBD1

cdr3_aa: CASSLMGVNYGYTF
cdr3_nt: TGTGCCAGCAGTTTAATGGGGGTTAACTATGGCTACACCTTC
j_call: TRBJ1-2
clone_size: few
v_call: TRBV28
d_call: NA

cdr3_aa: CASSLRSGAGPGANVLTF
cdr3_nt: TGTGCCAGCAGTTTAAGGTCTGGGGCGGGGCCTGGGGCCAACGTCCTGACTTTC
j_call: TRBJ2-6
clone_size: NA
v_call: TRBV27
d_call: NA

cdr3_aa: CASSLTGAANTGELFF
cdr3_nt: TGTGCCAGCAGTTTAACGGGTGCCGCGAACACCGGGGAGCTGTTTTTT
j_call: TRBJ2-2
clone_size: NA
v_call: TRBV27
d_call: NA

cdr3_aa: CASRGGQYNEQFF
cdr3_nt: TGTGCCAGCAGGGGGGGACAGTACAATGAGCAGTTCTTC
j_call: TRBJ2-1
clone_size: NA
v_call: TRBV7-9
d_call: NA

cdr3_aa: CASSFNWEANTGELFF
cdr3_nt: TGTGCCAGCAGCTTTAACTGGGAAGCGAACACCGGGGAGCTGTTTTTT
j_call: TRBJ2-2
clone_size: many
v_call: TRBV5-5
d_call: NA

cdr3_aa: CASSLTPQGHEKLFF
cdr3_nt: TGTGCCAGCAGCTTAACCCCGCAGGGTCATGAAAAACTGTTTTTT
j_call: TRBJ1-4
clone_size: few
v_call: TRBV7-9
d_call: NA

cdr3_aa: CASSPNGWEGYEQYF
cdr3_nt: TGTGCCAGCAGCCCTAACGGGTGGGAGGGCTACGAGCAGTACTTC
j_call: TRBJ2-7
clone_size: few
v_call: TRBV7-3
d_call: TRBD2

cdr3_aa: CSARGQGSNQPQHF
cdr3_nt: TGCAGTGCTAGGGGACAGGGTAGCAATCAGCCCCAGCATTTT
j_call: TRBJ1-5
clone_size: few
v_call: TRBV20-1
d_call: TRBD1

cdr3_aa: CASRDRAAETQYF
cdr3_nt: TGTGCCTCCAGAGACAGGGCAGCAGAGACCCAGTACTTC
j_call: TRBJ2-5
clone_size: NA
v_call: TRBV6-1
d_call: TRBD1

cdr3_aa: CSVEERPGKETQYF
cdr3_nt: TGCAGCGTTGAAGAACGACCAGGGAAAGAGACCCAGTACTTC
j_call: TRBJ2-5
clone_size: few
v_call: TRBV29-1
d_call: NA

cdr3_aa: CASSQEWVRDETQYF
cdr3_nt: TGCGCCAGCAGCCAAGAGTGGGTGAGGGACGAGACCCAGTACTTC
j_call: TRBJ2-5
clone_size: few
v_call: TRBV4-3
d_call: NA

cdr3_aa: CATSASGFQRKANTGELFF
cdr3_nt: TGTGCCACCAGTGCTAGCGGATTCCAAAGAAAAGCGAACACCGGGGAGCTGTTTTTT
j_call: TRBJ2-2
clone_size: NA
v_call: TRBV24-1
d_call: TRBD2

cdr3_aa: CATSDFQAGGNNEQFF
cdr3_nt: TGTGCCACCAGTGATTTTCAGGCAGGGGGTAACAATGAGCAGTTCTTC
j_call: TRBJ2-1
clone_size: few
v_call: TRBV24-1
d_call: TRBD1

cdr3_aa: CSVEVGRETQYF
cdr3_nt: TGCAGCGTTGAAGTGGGGCGGGAGACCCAGTACTTC
j_call: TRBJ2-5
clone_size: many
v_call: TRBV29-1
d_call: NA

cdr3_aa: CASSPGGAQETQYF
cdr3_nt: TGTGCCAGCAGCCCAGGGGGGGCACAAGAGACCCAGTACTTC
j_call: TRBJ2-5
clone_size: NA
v_call: TRBV6-4
d_call: NA

cdr3_aa: CATSDVAGFRTDTQYF
cdr3_nt: TGTGCCACCAGTGACGTAGCGGGATTCCGCACAGATACGCAGTATTTT
j_call: TRBJ2-3
clone_size: many
v_call: TRBV24-1
d_call: TRBD2

cdr3_aa: CASSPTLRNTIYF
cdr3_nt: TGTGCCAGCAGCCCAACCTTGAGAAACACCATATATTTT
j_call: TRBJ1-3
clone_size: few
v_call: TRBV3-1
d_call: NA

cdr3_aa: CASSLALPGGGEKLFF
cdr3_nt: TGTGCCAGCAGCTTAGCGCTTCCGGGTGGTGGTGAAAAACTGTTTTTT
j_call: TRBJ1-4
clone_size: NA
v_call: TRBV7-8
d_call: NA

cdr3_aa: CASLHSPLHF
cdr3_nt: TGTGCCAGCCTACATTCACCCCTCCACTTT
j_call: TRBJ1-6
clone_size: NA
v_call: TRBV7-3
d_call: NA

cdr3_aa: CASSLRLAASGNEQFF
cdr3_nt: TGTGCCAGCAGCTTGAGACTAGCGGCCAGTGGAAATGAGCAGTTCTTC
j_call: TRBJ2-1
clone_size: NA
v_call: TRBV5-6
d_call: TRBD2